These T cell receptor beta chains were read from a single sample in a study of blood T cell repertoires in COVID-19. TCRdb's copy holds only in-frame clones and misses some; the assay was immunoSEQ multiplex PCR. The data hold about 47,000 clones, with roughly 80% observed a single time. The source material was peripheral blood. These receptors were obtained from a human donor with acute or convalescent COVID-19. The donor label of this sample is uncertain. CDR3s include the opening cysteine and the closing phenylalanine or tryptophan. D genes are given only for firm matches. Not all rows give a size; the values are once, few, many and, for expanded clones, a class.

j_call: TRBJ1-2; d_call: NA; clone_size: NA; v_call: TRBV28; cdr3_aa: CASSSQGHGYTF; cdr3_nt: TGTGCCAGCAGTTCCCAGGGGCATGGCTACACCTTC
j_call: TRBJ2-1; d_call: TRBD1; clone_size: NA; v_call: TRBV5-1; cdr3_aa: CASSRTGGTYNEQFF; cdr3_nt: TGCGCCAGCAGCCGGACAGGGGGAACCTACAATGAGCAGTTCTTC
j_call: TRBJ2-1; d_call: NA; clone_size: NA; v_call: TRBV10-1; cdr3_aa: CASSESIASGYNEQFF; cdr3_nt: TGCGCCAGCAGTGAGTCGATTGCGTCGGGATACAATGAGCAGTTCTTC
j_call: TRBJ1-1; d_call: NA; clone_size: NA; v_call: TRBV7-2; cdr3_aa: CASSLYRVDTEAFF; cdr3_nt: TGTGCCAGCAGCTTATACAGAGTAGACACTGAAGCTTTCTTT
j_call: TRBJ1-1; d_call: NA; clone_size: few; v_call: TRBV28; cdr3_aa: CASSLRRGQDVRNTEAFF; cdr3_nt: TGTGCCAGCAGTTTACGCCGCGGGCAGGATGTAAGGAACACTGAAGCTTTCTTT
j_call: TRBJ1-1; d_call: NA; clone_size: NA; v_call: TRBV5-1; cdr3_aa: CASSFTGYTEAFF; cdr3_nt: TGCGCCAGCAGCTTTACAGGATACACTGAAGCTTTCTTT
j_call: TRBJ2-7; d_call: TRBD1; clone_size: few; v_call: TRBV18; cdr3_aa: CASSPGQGSPYEQYF; cdr3_nt: TGTGCCAGCTCTCCGGGACAGGGTAGCCCCTACGAGCAGTACTTC
j_call: TRBJ2-5; d_call: TRBD2; clone_size: NA; v_call: TRBV3-1/TRBV3-2; cdr3_aa: CASSQGTSGGQQETQYF; cdr3_nt: TGTGCCAGCAGCCAAGGGACTAGCGGGGGTCAACAAGAGACCCAGTACTTC
j_call: TRBJ2-1; d_call: TRBD2; clone_size: NA; v_call: TRBV4-2; cdr3_aa: CASSQVFSGTGNEQFF; cdr3_nt: TGTGCCAGCAGCCAAGTGTTTAGCGGGACGGGAAATGAGCAGTTCTTC
j_call: TRBJ1-2; d_call: NA; clone_size: NA; v_call: TRBV9; cdr3_aa: CASSVEPQGYYGYTF; cdr3_nt: TGTGCCAGCAGCGTAGAACCCCAGGGATACTATGGCTACACCTTC
j_call: TRBJ2-3; d_call: NA; clone_size: NA; v_call: TRBV3-1/TRBV3-2; cdr3_aa: CASGAQSTDTQYF; cdr3_nt: TGTGCCAGCGGGGCGCAGAGCACAGATACGCAGTATTTT
j_call: TRBJ2-7; d_call: NA; clone_size: few; v_call: TRBV6-2/TRBV6-3; cdr3_aa: CASNPSGQGGHEQYF; cdr3_nt: TGTGCCAGCAACCCCTCCGGGCAGGGTGGCCACGAGCAGTACTTC
j_call: TRBJ1-6; d_call: TRBD1; clone_size: few; v_call: TRBV30; cdr3_aa: CAWHTGGSPLHF; cdr3_nt: TGTGCCTGGCACACAGGGGGCTCACCCCTCCACTTT
j_call: TRBJ2-3; d_call: TRBD2; clone_size: NA; v_call: TRBV7-9; cdr3_aa: CASSTSGVGTDTQYF; cdr3_nt: TGTGCCAGCAGCACTAGCGGGGTAGGAACAGATACGCAGTATTTT
j_call: TRBJ2-3; d_call: TRBD1; clone_size: once; v_call: TRBV5-6; cdr3_aa: CASSLDRATDTQYF; cdr3_nt: TGTGCCAGCAGCCTGGACAGGGCCACAGATACGCAGTATTTT
j_call: TRBJ1-2; d_call: NA; clone_size: NA; v_call: TRBV19; cdr3_aa: CASSEDSYGYTF; cdr3_nt: TGTGCCAGTTCTGAGGATTCCTATGGCTACACCTTC
j_call: TRBJ2-1; d_call: NA; clone_size: once; v_call: TRBV4-2; cdr3_aa: CASSQTRTSHEQFF; cdr3_nt: TGTGCCAGCAGCCAAACCCGAACTAGCCATGAGCAGTTCTTC
j_call: TRBJ2-5; d_call: NA; clone_size: NA; v_call: TRBV5-5; cdr3_aa: CASGRSQETQYF; cdr3_nt: TGTGCCAGCGGGAGATCCCAAGAGACCCAGTACTTC
j_call: TRBJ1-2; d_call: NA; clone_size: NA; v_call: TRBV10-3; cdr3_aa: CAISESRSYGYTF; cdr3_nt: TGTGCCATCAGTGAGTCGCGAAGCTATGGCTACACCTTC
j_call: TRBJ1-1; d_call: TRBD1; clone_size: NA; v_call: TRBV7-2; cdr3_aa: CASSPQGAVNTEAFF; cdr3_nt: TGTGCCAGCAGCCCCCAGGGGGCCGTAAACACTGAAGCTTTCTTT
j_call: TRBJ1-6; d_call: NA; clone_size: NA; v_call: TRBV2; cdr3_aa: CASSELDPGGSPLHF; cdr3_nt: TGTGCCAGCAGTGAATTAGACCCCGGGGGTTCACCCCTCCACTTT
j_call: TRBJ1-2; d_call: NA; clone_size: once; v_call: TRBV20-1; cdr3_aa: CSAPRASGYTF; cdr3_nt: TGCAGTGCCCCGCGGGCCTCTGGCTACACCTTC
j_call: TRBJ2-1; d_call: NA; clone_size: NA; v_call: TRBV5-3; cdr3_aa: CARSFVSEDNEQFF; cdr3_nt: TGTGCCAGAAGCTTTGTTAGCGAAGACAATGAGCAGTTCTTC
j_call: TRBJ1-2; d_call: TRBD1; clone_size: NA; v_call: TRBV6-5; cdr3_aa: CASRLDRASSGYTF; cdr3_nt: TGTGCCAGCAGGCTAGACAGGGCGTCGTCCGGCTACACCTTC
j_call: TRBJ2-5; d_call: TRBD1; clone_size: NA; v_call: TRBV9; cdr3_aa: CASSVGGGPQETQYF; cdr3_nt: TGTGCCAGCAGCGTAGGAGGGGGCCCTCAAGAGACCCAGTACTTC
j_call: TRBJ1-6; d_call: NA; clone_size: once; v_call: TRBV30; cdr3_aa: CAWSRQHRSPLHF; cdr3_nt: TGTGCCTGGAGCAGACAACACCGTTCACCCCTCCACTTT
j_call: TRBJ1-1; d_call: NA; clone_size: NA; v_call: TRBV11-2; cdr3_aa: CASRQMAGVGTEAFF; cdr3_nt: TGTGCCAGCAGACAAATGGCAGGGGTCGGCACTGAAGCTTTCTTT
j_call: TRBJ2-3; d_call: NA; clone_size: NA; v_call: TRBV27; cdr3_aa: CASRERDTQYF; cdr3_nt: TGTGCCAGCAGAGAGCGAGATACGCAGTATTTT
j_call: TRBJ1-5; d_call: NA; clone_size: NA; v_call: TRBV2; cdr3_aa: CASRGTYNQPQHF; cdr3_nt: TGTGCCAGCAGAGGGACATACAATCAGCCCCAGCATTTT
j_call: TRBJ1-2; d_call: TRBD1; clone_size: few; v_call: TRBV12-3/TRBV12-4; cdr3_aa: CASSLRDSYGYTF; cdr3_nt: TGTGCCAGCAGTTTAAGGGACAGCTATGGCTACACCTTC
j_call: TRBJ1-2; d_call: NA; clone_size: few; v_call: TRBV28; cdr3_aa: CAATRGDYGYTF; cdr3_nt: TGTGCCGCTACCCGGGGAGATTATGGCTACACCTTC
j_call: TRBJ1-2; d_call: TRBD1; clone_size: NA; v_call: TRBV5-1; cdr3_aa: CASSLGQGRNGYTF; cdr3_nt: TGCGCCAGCAGCCTTGGACAGGGGAGGAATGGCTACACCTTC
j_call: TRBJ2-7; d_call: NA; clone_size: NA; v_call: TRBV4-2; cdr3_aa: CASSQELGEQYF; cdr3_nt: TGTGCCAGCAGCCAAGAACTAGGCGAGCAGTACTTC
j_call: TRBJ2-1; d_call: NA; clone_size: NA; v_call: TRBV7-2; cdr3_aa: CASSSLGPGNEQFF; cdr3_nt: TGTGCCAGCAGCTCCTTGGGGCCGGGCAATGAGCAGTTCTTC
j_call: TRBJ2-2; d_call: TRBD2; clone_size: NA; v_call: TRBV4-3; cdr3_aa: CASSQGLAGGTGGELFF; cdr3_nt: TGCGCCAGCAGCCAAGGACTAGCGGGGGGAACAGGCGGGGAGCTGTTTTTT
j_call: TRBJ1-4; d_call: NA; clone_size: NA; v_call: TRBV30; cdr3_aa: CAWSGRPTNEKLFF; cdr3_nt: TGTGCCTGGAGTGGGAGACCAACTAATGAAAAACTGTTTTTT
j_call: TRBJ2-3; d_call: TRBD2; clone_size: NA; v_call: TRBV2; cdr3_aa: CASRSAGGSTDTQYF; cdr3_nt: TGTGCCAGCAGGTCAGCGGGGGGGTCCACAGATACGCAGTATTTT
j_call: TRBJ2-5; d_call: TRBD1; clone_size: NA; v_call: TRBV11-2; cdr3_aa: CASSFGTVGTQYF; cdr3_nt: TGTGCCAGCAGCTTCGGGACAGTTGGGACCCAGTACTTC
j_call: TRBJ1-5; d_call: TRBD1; clone_size: few; v_call: TRBV9; cdr3_aa: CASSRTGSSNQPQHF; cdr3_nt: TGTGCCAGCAGCCGGACAGGGAGTAGCAATCAGCCCCAGCATTTT
j_call: TRBJ1-6; d_call: NA; clone_size: NA; v_call: TRBV5-4; cdr3_aa: CASSMGTSSYNSPLHF; cdr3_nt: TGTGCCAGCAGCATGGGCACAAGCTCCTATAATTCACCCCTCCACTTT
j_call: TRBJ1-3; d_call: NA; clone_size: NA; v_call: TRBV18; cdr3_aa: CASSPRGMPGNTIYF; cdr3_nt: TGTGCCAGCTCACCCAGGGGTATGCCTGGAAACACCATATATTTT
j_call: TRBJ1-2; d_call: TRBD1; clone_size: once; v_call: TRBV7-3; cdr3_aa: CASSSGQGNGYTF; cdr3_nt: TGTGCCAGCAGCTCCGGACAGGGAAATGGCTACACCTTC
j_call: TRBJ1-1; d_call: NA; clone_size: NA; v_call: TRBV7-9; cdr3_aa: CASSLSTANTEAFF; cdr3_nt: TGTGCCAGCAGCTTATCGACAGCGAACACTGAAGCTTTCTTT